The 15 T cell receptor beta chains presented below share a single source sample, sequenced in a study of shared clonotypes between healthy human individuals. This table comes from immunoSEQ multiplex PCR, and its TCRdb copy is limited to in-frame clones, with some not included. The sample records around 1.6 million clones, around 98% being singletons. Material for sequencing was naive CD4+ T cells sorted from blood. Subset specified: CD45RA+ positively selected. All receptors derive from a man aged 30 to 45 in good health.

The chain combines TRBV9 with TRBJ2-1, with a possible D match to TRBD2 (5 bases). V lost 2 bases and J lost 8, with 11 bases in between. This CDR3 is 13 amino acids long. Germline V gene sequence: CDR1 SGDLS, CDR2 YYNGEE. CDR3 loop: CASSVELGDEQFF. Here the CDR3 DNA reads TGTGCCAGCAGCGTGGAACTAGGAGATGAGCAGTTCTTC.

The chain employs TRBV27 and TRBJ2-3; 7 bases are shared with TRBD2. The V segment lost 5 bases and the J segment 2 bases; nucleotides outside the gene matches: 10. This CDR3 has 16 amino acids. CDR1 is MNHEY and CDR2 is SMNVEV in the germline V gene (reference sequence). For the CDR3, the DNA is TGTGCCAGCAGTACTCCCGGGCGGGAGATCACAGATACGCAGTATTTT. This gives the protein CASSTPGREITDTQYF.

The CDR3: CASSTPGAWDTEAFF. CDR3 bases: TGTGCCAGCAGTACTCCGGGGGCCTGGGACACTGAAGCTTTCTTT. V and J are TRBV28 and TRBJ1-1, with D possibly TRBD1 on 6 matching bases. This CDR3 has 15 amino acids. The V and J ends lost 5 bases and 3 bases respectively, with 16 bases between them. Germline CDR1 reads MDHEN; CDR2 reads SYDVKM.

As regards this clone: Within the sample, other DNA sequences also encode this same CDR3. This chain uses TRBV19 with TRBJ2-3; D perhaps matches TRBD2 (6 bases). Trimming removed 3 bases from V and 3 bases from J, with 10 bases in between. Looked up from germline, CDR1 is LNHDA and CDR2 is SQIVND (reference sequence). There are 14 residues in the CDR3. In DNA form, the CDR3 reads TGTGCCAGTAGTATTAGCGGTGGAACAGATACGCAGTATTTT. It translates to CASSISGGTDTQYF. The full variable domain, completed using reference TRBV19 and TRBJ2-3, is DGGITQSPKYLFRKEGQNVTLSCEQNLNHDAMYWYRQDPGQGLRLIYYSQIVNDFQKGDIAEGYSVSREKKESFPLTVTSAQKNPTAFYLCASSISGGTDTQYFGPGTRLTVL.

The chain links TRBV6-1 to TRBJ2-7, with D perhaps matching TRBD1 (5 bases). The CDR3 is 15 residues long. Germline CDR1 reads MNHNS; CDR2 reads SASEGT. Trimming took off 10 bases at V and 2 bases at J, with 21 bases between the two ends. The CDR3 sequence is CATTFAVGLTYEQYF. CDR3 coding DNA: TGTGCCACAACTTTTGCGGTGGGGCTCACCTACGAGCAGTACTTC.

On this clone: The sample contains more than one DNA sequence encoding this CDR3. This rearrangement joins TRBV6-6 to TRBJ2-7; D ambiguous. Germline V gene lookup returns CDR1 MNHNY and CDR2 SVGAGI (reference sequence). The CDR3 has 11 amino acids. Trimming stripped 2 bases from V and 3 bases from J, with 2 bases between. In DNA, the CDR3 is TGTGCCAGCAGTTACCTCTACGAGCAGTACTTC. Amino acids: CASSYLYEQYF.

To note about this clone: Other DNA sequences in the sample encode the same CDR3. This chain uses TRBV18 with TRBJ1-1, with D unclear. Deletions cut 3 bases from V and 1 base from J, with 6 bases between. In germline, CDR1 is KGHSH, CDR2 LQKENI. CDR3 size: 13 residues. The DNA of the CDR3 is TGTGCCAGCTCACCGGGCCCGAACACTGAAGCTTTCTTT. Protein product: CASSPGPNTEAFF. Full variable domain (missing parts from reference TRBV18 and TRBJ1-1): NAGVMQNPRHLVRRRGQEARLRCSPMKGHSHVYWYRQLPEEGLKFMVYLQKENIIDESGMPKERFSAEFPKEGPSILRIQQVVRGDSAAYFCASSPGPNTEAFFGQGTRLTVV.

V and J are TRBV7-9 and TRBJ2-1; TRBD2 matches at 12 bases. J was trimmed by 6 bases and V by 7 bases; bases with no gene match: 13. Germline CDR1 is SEHNR and CDR2 is FQNEAQ (reference sequence). The CDR3 is 17 amino acids. Here the CDR3 DNA reads TGTGCCAGCAACCTTATGGCTAGCGGGAGGGCCCGCAATGAGCAGTTCTTC. It specifies CASNLMASGRARNEQFF.

The rearrangement links TRBV10-2 to TRBJ1-5; 7 bases are a match to TRBD1. J was trimmed by 6 bases and V by 8 bases; bases with no gene match: 10. CDR3 length: 14 amino acids. Germline values: CDR1 WSHSY, CDR2 SAAADI. In DNA, the CDR3 is TGCGCCAGCGGGGGGTCCAGGGGGGGTCAGCCCCAGCATTTT. It translates to CASGGSRGGQPQHF.

The chain recombines TRBV6-5 with TRBJ2-7; D could derive from TRBD1 or TRBD2 (5 bases each). CDR1 is MNHEY and CDR2 is SVGAGI in the germline V gene. Deletions cut 5 bases from V and 7 bases from J, with 21 bases between. This CDR3 is built from 15 residues. CDR3: CASSVGTPGEREQYF. CDR3 DNA sequence: TGTGCCAGCAGTGTCGGGACCCCTGGGGAGAGGGAGCAGTACTTC.

This sequence joins TRBV14 and TRBJ2-1; 7 bases agree with TRBD2. The germline CDR1 and CDR2 sequences are SGHDN and FVKESK. The CDR3 sequence is 14 residues long. Unmatched junction bases numbered 12, after V lost 4 bases and J lost 12 bases. The CDR3 protein is CASSLGLAEARQFF. The DNA of the CDR3 is TGTGCCAGCAGCCTAGGGCTAGCGGAGGCCCGGCAGTTCTTC.

Of note for this clone: Other DNA sequences in this sample translate to the same CDR3. V and J are TRBV11-2 and TRBJ2-7; D not resolved. The CDR3 contains 11 residues. V gave up 3 bases and J gave up 3 bases, with 3 bases separating them. Germline CDR1 SGHAT, CDR2 FQNNGV. CDR3 DNA: TGTGCCAGCAGCTTGAACTACGAGCAGTACTTC. Amino acid sequence: CASSLNYEQYF.

This chain links TRBV15 with TRBJ2-7; 9 nucleotides agree with TRBD2. Germline assignment: CDR1 LNHNV and CDR2 YYDKDF (reference sequence). The CDR3 runs 15 residues. The V and J ends lost 0 bases and 6 bases, in that order; junction bases with no gene match: 6. This chain's CDR3 is CATSREVAGVSEQYF. The CDR3 nucleotides are TGTGCCACCAGCAGAGAGGTAGCGGGAGTATCCGAGCAGTACTTC.

This chain links TRBV2 with TRBJ1-4; D is unresolved. Germline CDR1 SNHLY, CDR2 FYNNEI. The CDR3 is 14 amino acids. Trimming removed 2 bases from V and 8 bases from J, with 12 bases in between. The CDR3 loop is CASSERFPIEKLFF. The CDR3 DNA is TGTGCCAGCAGTGAACGGTTTCCAATAGAAAAACTGTTTTTT.

This clone appeared a single time. This chain uses TRBV7-2 with TRBJ2-7; 12 nucleotides align to TRBD2. There are 15 residues in the CDR3. V dropped 5 bases and J dropped 6; count of bases not matched to a gene: 8. Looked up from germline, CDR1 is SGHTA and CDR2 is FQGNSA. CDR3 residues: CASSRPGLAGIEQYF. CDR3 DNA sequence: TGTGCCAGCAGCCGACCGGGACTAGCGGGTATCGAGCAGTACTTC. Full variable domain (outside the CDR3, taken from reference TRBV7-2 and TRBJ2-7): GAGVSQSPSNKVTEKGKDVELRCDPISGHTALYWYRQSLGQGLEFLIYFQGNSAPDKSGLPSDRFSAERTGGSVSTLTIQRTQQEDSAVYLCASSRPGLAGIEQYFGPGTRLTVT.